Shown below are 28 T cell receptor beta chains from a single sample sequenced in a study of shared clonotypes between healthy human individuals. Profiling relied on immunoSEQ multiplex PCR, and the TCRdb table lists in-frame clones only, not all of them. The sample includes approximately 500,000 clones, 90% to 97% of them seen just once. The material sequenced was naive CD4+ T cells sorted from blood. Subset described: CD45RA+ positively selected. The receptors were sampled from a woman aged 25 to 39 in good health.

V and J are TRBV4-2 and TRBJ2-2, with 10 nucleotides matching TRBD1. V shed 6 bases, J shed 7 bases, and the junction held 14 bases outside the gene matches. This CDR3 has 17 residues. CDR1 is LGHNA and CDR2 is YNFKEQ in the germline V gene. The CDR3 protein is CASSPGTGANSGGELFF. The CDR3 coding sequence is TGTGCCAGCAGTCCCGGGACAGGGGCTAATTCTGGCGGGGAGCTGTTTTTT.

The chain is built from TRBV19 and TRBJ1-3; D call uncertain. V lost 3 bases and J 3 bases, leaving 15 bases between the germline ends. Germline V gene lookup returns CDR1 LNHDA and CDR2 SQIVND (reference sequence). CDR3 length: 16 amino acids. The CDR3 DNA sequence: TGTGCCAGTAGTATTCGCGCCGCTGGGGTTGGAAACACCATATATTTT. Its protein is CASSIRAAGVGNTIYF.

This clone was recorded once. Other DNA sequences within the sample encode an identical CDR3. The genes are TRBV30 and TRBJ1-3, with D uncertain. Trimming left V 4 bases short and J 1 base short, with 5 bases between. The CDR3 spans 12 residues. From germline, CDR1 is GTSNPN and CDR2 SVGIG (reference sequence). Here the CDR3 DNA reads TGTGCCTGGACTGAGTCTGGAAACACCATATATTTT. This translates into CAWTESGNTIYF.

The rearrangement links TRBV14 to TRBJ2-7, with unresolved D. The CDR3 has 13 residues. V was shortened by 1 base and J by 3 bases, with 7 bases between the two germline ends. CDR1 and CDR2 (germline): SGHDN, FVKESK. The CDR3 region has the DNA TGTGCCAGCAGCCAAGTGGACGTCTACGAGCAGTACTTC. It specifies CASSQVDVYEQYF.

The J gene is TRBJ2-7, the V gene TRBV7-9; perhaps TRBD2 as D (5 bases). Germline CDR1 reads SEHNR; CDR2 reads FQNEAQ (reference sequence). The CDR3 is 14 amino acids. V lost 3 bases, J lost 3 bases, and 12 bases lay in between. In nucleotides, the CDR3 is TGTGCCAGCAGCTTTATTACCGGGAACTACGAGCAGTACTTC. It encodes CASSFITGNYEQYF.

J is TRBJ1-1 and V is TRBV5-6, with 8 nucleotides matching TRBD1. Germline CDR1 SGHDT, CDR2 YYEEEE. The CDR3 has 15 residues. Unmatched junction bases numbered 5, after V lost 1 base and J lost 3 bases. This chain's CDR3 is CASSLWAGGYTEAFF. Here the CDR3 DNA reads TGTGCCAGCAGCTTGTGGGCAGGGGGCTACACTGAAGCTTTCTTT. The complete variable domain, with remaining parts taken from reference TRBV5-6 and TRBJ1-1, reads DAGVTQSPTHLIKTRGQQVTLRCSPKSGHDTVSWYQQALGQGPQFIFQYYEEEERQRGNFPDRFSGHQFPNYSSELNVNALLLGDSALYLCASSLWAGGYTEAFFGQGTRLTVV.

This CDR3 is CASSLSRSPYEQYF. Written as DNA, the CDR3 is TGTGCCAGCAGTTTATCGCGGAGCCCCTACGAGCAGTACTTC. The chain links TRBV27 to TRBJ2-7; unclear D gene. CDR3 size: 14 residues. Deletions cut 0 bases from V and 2 bases from J, with 8 bases between. Germline CDR1 MNHEY, CDR2 SMNVEV (reference sequence).

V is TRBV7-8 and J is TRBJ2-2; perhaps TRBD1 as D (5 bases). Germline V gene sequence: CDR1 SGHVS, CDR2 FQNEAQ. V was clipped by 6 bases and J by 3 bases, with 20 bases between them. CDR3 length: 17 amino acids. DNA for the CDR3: TGTGCCAGCAGACAAGGGGCGGATACCTACTACACCGGGGAGCTGTTTTTT. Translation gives CASRQGADTYYTGELFF.

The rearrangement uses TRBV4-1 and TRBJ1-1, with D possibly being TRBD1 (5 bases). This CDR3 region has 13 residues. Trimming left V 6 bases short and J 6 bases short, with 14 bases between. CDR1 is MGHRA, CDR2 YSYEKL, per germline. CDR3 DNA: TGCGCCAGCAGGCACCGGGGGAGCCCTGAAGCTTTCTTT. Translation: CASRHRGSPEAFF.

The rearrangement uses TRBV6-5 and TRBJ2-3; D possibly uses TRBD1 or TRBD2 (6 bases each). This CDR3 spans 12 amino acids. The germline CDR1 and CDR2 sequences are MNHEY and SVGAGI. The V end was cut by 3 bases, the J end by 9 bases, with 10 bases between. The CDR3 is CASSYLGGTQYF. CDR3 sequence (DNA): TGTGCCAGCAGTTATTTGGGGGGCACGCAGTATTTT.

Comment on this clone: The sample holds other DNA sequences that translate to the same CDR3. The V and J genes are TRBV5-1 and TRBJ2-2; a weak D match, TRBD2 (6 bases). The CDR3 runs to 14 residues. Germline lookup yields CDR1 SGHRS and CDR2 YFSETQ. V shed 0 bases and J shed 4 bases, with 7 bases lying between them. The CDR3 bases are TGCGCCAGCAGCTTGGAGGGAGGCACCGGGGAGCTGTTTTTT. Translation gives CASSLEGGTGELFF. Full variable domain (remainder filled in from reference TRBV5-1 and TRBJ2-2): KAGVTQTPRYLIKTRGQQVTLSCSPISGHRSVSWYQQTPGQGLQFLFEYFSETQRNKGNFPGRFSGRQFSNSRSEMNVSTLELGDSALYLCASSLEGGTGELFFGEGSRLTVL.

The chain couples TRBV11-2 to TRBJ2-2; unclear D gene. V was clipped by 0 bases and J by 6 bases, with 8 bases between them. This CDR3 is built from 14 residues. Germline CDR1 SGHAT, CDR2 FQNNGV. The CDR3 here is CASSLDSIPGELFF. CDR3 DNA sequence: TGTGCCAGCAGCTTAGATTCGATCCCCGGGGAGCTGTTTTTT.

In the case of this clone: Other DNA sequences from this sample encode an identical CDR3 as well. CDR3 region: CASSFTGGVTGELFF. Here the CDR3 DNA reads TGTGCCAGCAGCTTTACGGGGGGCGTCACCGGGGAGCTGTTTTTT. V and J are TRBV11-3 and TRBJ2-2, with a weak D call TRBD2 (7 bases). Trimming took 3 bases from V and 4 from J, leaving 12 bases between them. This CDR3 region has 15 residues. Germline assignment: CDR1 SGHNT and CDR2 YENEEA.

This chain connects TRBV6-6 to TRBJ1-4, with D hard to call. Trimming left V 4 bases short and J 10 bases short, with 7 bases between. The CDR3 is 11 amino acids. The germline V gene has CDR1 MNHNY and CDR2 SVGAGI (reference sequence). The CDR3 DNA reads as TGTGCCAGCAGTTCCCTTGGAAAACTGTTTTTT. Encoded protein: CASSSLGKLFF.

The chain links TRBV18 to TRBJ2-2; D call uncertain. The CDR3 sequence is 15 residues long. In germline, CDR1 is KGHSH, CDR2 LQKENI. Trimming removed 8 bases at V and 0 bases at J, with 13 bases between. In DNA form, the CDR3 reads TGTGCCAGCATCCCGGCACTTGCGAACACCGGGGAGCTGTTTTTT. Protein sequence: CASIPALANTGELFF.

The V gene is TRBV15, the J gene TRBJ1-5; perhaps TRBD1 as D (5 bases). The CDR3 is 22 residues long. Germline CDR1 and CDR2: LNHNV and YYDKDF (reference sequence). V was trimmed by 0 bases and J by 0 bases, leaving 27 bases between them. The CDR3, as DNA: TGTGCCACCAGCAGAGACCAGCCGCGGGACCTAAGAGGGGAGTATAGCAATCAGCCCCAGCATTTT. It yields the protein CATSRDQPRDLRGEYSNQPQHF.

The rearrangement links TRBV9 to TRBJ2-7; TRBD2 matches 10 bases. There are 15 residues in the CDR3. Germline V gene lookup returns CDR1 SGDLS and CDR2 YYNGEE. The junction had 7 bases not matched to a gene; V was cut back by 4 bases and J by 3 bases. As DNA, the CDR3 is TGTGCCAGCAGCCCGCACCGACTAGCGGGCTACGAGCAGTACTTC. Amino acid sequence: CASSPHRLAGYEQYF.

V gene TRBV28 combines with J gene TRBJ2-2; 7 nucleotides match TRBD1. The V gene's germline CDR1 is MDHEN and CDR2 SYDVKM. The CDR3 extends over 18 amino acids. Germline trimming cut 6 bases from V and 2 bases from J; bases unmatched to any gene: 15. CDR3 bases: TGTGCCAGCAGATTCACCACCGGGACAGAGCTCAACACCGGGGAGCTGTTTTTT. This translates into CASRFTTGTELNTGELFF.

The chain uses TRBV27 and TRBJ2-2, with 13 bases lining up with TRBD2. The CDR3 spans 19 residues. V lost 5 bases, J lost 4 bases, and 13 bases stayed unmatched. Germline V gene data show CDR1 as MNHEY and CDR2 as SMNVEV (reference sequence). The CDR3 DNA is TGTGCCAGCAGTAAGAAACCGCCGGGACTAGCGGGGTTCACCGGGGAGCTGTTTTTT. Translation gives CASSKKPPGLAGFTGELFF.

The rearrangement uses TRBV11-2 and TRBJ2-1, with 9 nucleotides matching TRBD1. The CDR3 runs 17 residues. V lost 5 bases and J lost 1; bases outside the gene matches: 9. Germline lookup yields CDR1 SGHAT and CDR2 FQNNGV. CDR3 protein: CASSPLAGTGSYNEQFF. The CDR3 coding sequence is TGTGCCAGCAGCCCGTTGGCCGGGACAGGGTCCTACAATGAGCAGTTCTTC. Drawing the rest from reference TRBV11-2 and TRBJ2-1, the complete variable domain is EAGVAQSPRYKIIEKRQSVAFWCNPISGHATLYWYQQILGQGPKLLIQFQNNGVVDDSQLPKDRFSAERLKGVDSTLKIQPAKLEDSAVYLCASSPLAGTGSYNEQFFGPGTRLTVL.

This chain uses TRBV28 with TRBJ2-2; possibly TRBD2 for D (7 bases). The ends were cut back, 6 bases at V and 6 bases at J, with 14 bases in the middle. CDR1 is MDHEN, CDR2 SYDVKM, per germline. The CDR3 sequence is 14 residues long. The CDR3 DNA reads TGTGCCAGCAGCCTGGGGGGGGGCCCCGGGGAGCTGTTTTTT. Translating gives CASSLGGGPGELFF. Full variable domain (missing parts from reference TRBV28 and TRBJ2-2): DVKVTQSSRYLVKRTGEKVFLECVQDMDHENMFWYRQDPGLGLRLIYFSYDVKMKEKGDIPEGYSVSREKKERFSLILESASTNQTSMYLCASSLGGGPGELFFGEGSRLTVL.

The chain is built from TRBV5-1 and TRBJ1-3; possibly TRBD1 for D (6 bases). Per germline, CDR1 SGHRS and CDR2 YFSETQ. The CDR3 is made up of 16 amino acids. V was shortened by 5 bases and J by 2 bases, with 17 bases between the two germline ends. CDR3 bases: TGCGCCAGCAGACCTTCGGGGGGGCAAGCTGGAAACACCATATATTTT. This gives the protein CASRPSGGQAGNTIYF.

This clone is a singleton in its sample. DNA of the CDR3: TGCGCCAGCAGGGGGCGTGACTATGGCTACACCTTC. It specifies CASRGRDYGYTF. This chain uses TRBV10-2 with TRBJ1-2, with D possibly TRBD1 on 5 matching bases. The germline V gene has CDR1 WSHSY and CDR2 SAAADI. The CDR3 consists of 12 residues. V lost 6 bases and J 3 bases, leaving 8 bases between the germline ends.

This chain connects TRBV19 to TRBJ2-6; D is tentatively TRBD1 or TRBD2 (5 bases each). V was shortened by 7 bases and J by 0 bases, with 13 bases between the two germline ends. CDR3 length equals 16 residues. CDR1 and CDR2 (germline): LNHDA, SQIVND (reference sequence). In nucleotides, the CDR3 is TGTGCCAGTACCAAAGGGACGGGCTCTGGGGCCAACGTCCTGACTTTC. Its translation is CASTKGTGSGANVLTF.

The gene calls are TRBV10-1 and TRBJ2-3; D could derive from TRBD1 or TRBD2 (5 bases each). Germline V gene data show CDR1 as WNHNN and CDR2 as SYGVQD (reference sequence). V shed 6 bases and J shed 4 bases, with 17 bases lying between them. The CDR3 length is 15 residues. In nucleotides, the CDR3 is TGCGCCAGCAGCGATTTCTATGGGGGACCAGATACGCAGTATTTT. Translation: CASSDFYGGPDTQYF.

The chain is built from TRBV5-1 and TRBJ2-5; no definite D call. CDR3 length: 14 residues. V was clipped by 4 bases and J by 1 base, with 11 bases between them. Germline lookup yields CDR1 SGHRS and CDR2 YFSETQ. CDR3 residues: CASSPREAQETQYF. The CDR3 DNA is TGCGCCAGCAGCCCCAGAGAGGCCCAAGAGACCCAGTACTTC.

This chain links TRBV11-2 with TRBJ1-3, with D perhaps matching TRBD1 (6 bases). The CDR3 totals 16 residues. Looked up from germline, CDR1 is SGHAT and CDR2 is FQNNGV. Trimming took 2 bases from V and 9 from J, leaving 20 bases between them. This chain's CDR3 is CASSLLKEQGRSTIYF. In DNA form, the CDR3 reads TGTGCCAGCAGCTTACTAAAGGAACAGGGTCGGAGCACCATATATTTT.

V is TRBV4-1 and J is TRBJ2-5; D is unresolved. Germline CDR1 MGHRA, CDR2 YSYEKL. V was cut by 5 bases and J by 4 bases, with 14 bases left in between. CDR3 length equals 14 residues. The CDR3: CASSANRYGETQYF. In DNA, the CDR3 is TGCGCCAGCAGCGCCAATCGGTATGGAGAGACCCAGTACTTC.